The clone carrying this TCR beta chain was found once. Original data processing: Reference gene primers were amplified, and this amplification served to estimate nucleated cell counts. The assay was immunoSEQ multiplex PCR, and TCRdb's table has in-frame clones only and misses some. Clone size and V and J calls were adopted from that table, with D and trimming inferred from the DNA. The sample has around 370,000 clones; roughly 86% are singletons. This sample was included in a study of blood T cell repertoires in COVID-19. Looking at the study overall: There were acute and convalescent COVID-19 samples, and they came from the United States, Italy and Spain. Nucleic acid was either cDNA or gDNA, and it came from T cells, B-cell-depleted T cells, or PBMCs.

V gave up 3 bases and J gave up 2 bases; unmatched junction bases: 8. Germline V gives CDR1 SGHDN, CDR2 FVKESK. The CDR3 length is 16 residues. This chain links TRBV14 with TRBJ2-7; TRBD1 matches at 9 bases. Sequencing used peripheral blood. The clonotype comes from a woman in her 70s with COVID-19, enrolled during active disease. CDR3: CASSQLGTGRTYEQYF. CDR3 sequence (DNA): TGTGCCAGCAGCCAGCTTGGGACAGGGAGAACCTACGAGCAGTACTTC.